The 7 T cell receptor beta chains reported below all come from one sample, sequenced in a study of control samples from healthy donors and cancer patients. The table came from immunoSEQ multiplex PCR; TCRdb's copy has only in-frame clones and leaves some out. The sample records 95,000 to 150,000 clones, 70% to 90% being singletons. What was sequenced was blood. These receptors all stem from a man between 50 and 59 years old in good health.

This clone was counted a single time. The chain is built from TRBV15 and TRBJ2-5, with TRBD2 identical over 7 bases. This CDR3 spans 15 amino acids. Germline V gene sequence: CDR1 LNHNV, CDR2 YYDKDF (reference sequence). The trim removed 3 bases at V and 5 bases at J, leaving 9 bases unmatched. The DNA of the CDR3 is TGTGCCACCAGCAGGGGCCTAGCGGTAGGGGAGACCCAGTACTTC. It specifies CATSRGLAVGETQYF.

The sample holds one count of this clone. The chain has TRBV10-3 and TRBJ1-2; 9 bases are a match to TRBD1. The CDR3 runs 17 residues. CDR1 is ENHRY and CDR2 is SYGVKD in the germline V gene. Germline trimming cut 9 bases from V and 0 bases from J; bases unmatched to any gene: 14. DNA for the CDR3: TGTGCCATACCGACAGGGGGAATACAAATTTCTAACTATGGCTACACCTTC. This encodes CAIPTGGIQISNYGYTF.

The chain links TRBV19 to TRBJ2-7; 7 nucleotides align to TRBD1. Unmatched junction bases numbered 13, after V lost 6 bases and J lost 2 bases. This CDR3 contains 16 residues. Germline CDR1 and CDR2: LNHDA and SQIVND (reference sequence). CDR3 DNA sequence: TGTGCCAGTAGCGCCCGACAGGGAAGGAGGCCCTACGAGCAGTACTTC. Translation gives CASSARQGRRPYEQYF.

The chain is built from TRBV30 and TRBJ2-7; the match to TRBD1 covers 7 bases. CDR1 GTSNPN and CDR2 SVGIG come from the germline V gene (reference sequence). V was pared by 2 bases and J by 3 bases, with 1 base of the junction left unmatched. The CDR3 consists of 12 residues. As DNA, the CDR3 is TGTGCCTGGAGTCCAGGGGGCTACGAGCAGTACTTC. It codes for CAWSPGGYEQYF.

V gene TRBV10-3 combines with J gene TRBJ1-5; 7 bases map to TRBD1. CDR3 length: 16 amino acids. Trimming took 4 bases from V and 0 from J; bases not matched to a gene: 6. The germline V gene has CDR1 ENHRY and CDR2 SYGVKD. CDR3 in amino acids: CAISASGTVSNQPQHF. CDR3 in DNA: TGTGCCATCAGTGCTAGTGGGACAGTTAGCAATCAGCCCCAGCATTTT.

The J gene is TRBJ2-7, the V gene TRBV10-3; D is ambiguous. The V and J ends lost 4 bases and 5 bases respectively, with 15 bases between them. Looked up from germline, CDR1 is ENHRY and CDR2 is SYGVKD. The CDR3 contains 14 residues. The CDR3: CAISGVPPADEQYF. The CDR3 DNA is TGTGCCATCAGTGGGGTCCCTCCGGCGGACGAGCAGTACTTC.

Here the CDR3 reads CASSLAQGGTEAFF. The CDR3 bases are TGTGCCAGCAGCTTAGCCCAGGGGGGGACTGAAGCTTTCTTT. The V call is TRBV7-2, the J call TRBJ1-1, with 7 bases matching TRBD1. CDR3 length: 14 residues. Germline CDR1 is SGHTA and CDR2 is FQGNSA. With V trimmed by 0 bases and J by 5 bases, 3 bases remained unmatched.